This record concerns one TCR beta chain sequence. Its antigen is undetermined. The data derive from a study of Ad26.COV2.S vaccination and SARS-CoV-2 variants. Turning to the study itself: Donor joined the COV1001 Ad26.COV2.S trial arm. General study results and limits: It is possible that the TCR breadth and depth analyses underestimated the total T cell responses.

V trimming: 1 base; J trimming: 3 bases; junction bases outside the gene matches: 2. Germline V gene lookup returns CDR1 LNHNV and CDR2 YYDKDF (reference sequence). CDR3 length equals 14 residues. The method was immunoSEQ multiplex PCR; TCRdb's version includes in-frame clones alone and lacks a portion of them. The data show 350,000 to 500,000 clones, about 92% seen once. As for treatment: around 19 received Ad26.COV2.S at low or high dose, single or two shots; 5 received placebo; per-sample allocation not given. Sampling happened 63 days after the first vaccine or placebo injection. The chain combines TRBV15 with TRBJ2-5; 7 nucleotides align to TRBD1. The receptor's source is a person aged 18 to 59 who received the Ad26.COV2.S COVID-19 vaccine or a placebo. The sample was peripheral blood, taken in a trial of Ad26.COV2.S vaccine versus placebo. The CDR3 DNA is TGTGCCACCAGCAGAGGGGGGACAGAAGAGACCCAGTACTTC. It encodes CATSRGGTEETQYF.